A single sample gave rise to the 32 T cell receptor beta chains below, sequenced in a study of spatial heterogeneity in lung cancer. Via MiXCR, TCRdb re-called the 5' RACE reads, giving one row per CDR3 protein. The sample lists approximately 13,000 distinct CDR3 sequences, around 5% seen once, with about two fifths in the top ten. Specified time point: sample taken at primary tumor resection. Sequencing covered unsorted whole RNA taken from tumor, nontumor lung or frozen PBMC. The sample consisted of lung tumor tissue, taken at surgery. Every receptor here comes from a human donor with early-stage non-small cell lung cancer.

This clonotype occurred many times. This beta chain is an off-target read within a library intended for alpha chains, so its frequency means little. The chain is built from TRBV29-1 and TRBJ2-2; perhaps TRBD1 as D (5 bases). Trimming took off 6 bases at V and 2 bases at J, with 22 bases between the two ends. The CDR3 extends over 17 amino acids. CDR1 is SQVTM and CDR2 is ANQGSEA in the germline V gene. The CDR3 nucleotides read TGCAGCGTCCCCAGGGTGCGAGACTCATCTAACACCGGGGAGCTGTTTTTT. Amino acids: CSVPRVRDSSNTGELFF.

As regards this clonotype: This beta chain turned up in a library designed for alpha chains; as an off-target read, its abundance says little. This chain's CDR3 is CAIPGQGLGGYTF. CDR3 DNA: TGTGCCATCCCGGGACAGGGATTAGGAGGCTACACCTTC. V usage is TRBV28 and J usage is TRBJ1-2; 9 bases align to TRBD1. CDR1 is MDHEN, CDR2 SYDVKM, per germline. The CDR3 contains 13 residues. V shed 10 bases, J shed 8 bases, and the junction held 11 bases outside the gene matches.

This clonotype was seen many times. This beta chain is an unintended read in a library built for alpha chains; its size means little. This chain joins TRBV20-1 and TRBJ2-7; D is possibly TRBD2 (7 bases). This CDR3 spans 15 amino acids. CDR1 and CDR2 from the germline V gene are DFQATT and SNEGSKA (reference sequence). V gave up 0 bases and J gave up 4 bases, with 16 bases separating them. The CDR3 reads CSARDVRGARYEQYF. The CDR3 nucleotides are TGCAGTGCTAGAGATGTTCGGGGGGCTAGGTACGAGCAGTACTTC.

At least ten counts were recorded for this clonotype. This beta chain represents an off-target read in a library built for alpha chains; its size is of limited meaning. The rearrangement uses TRBV7-3 and TRBJ2-6; possibly TRBD1 for D (6 bases). V was cut by 5 bases and J by 0 bases, with 11 bases left in between. This CDR3 is built from 16 residues. CDR1 SGHTA and CDR2 FQGTGA come from the germline V gene. CDR3 DNA sequence: TGTGCCAGCAGCAGTCAGGGGCGCTCTGGGGCCAACGTCCTGACTTTC. Protein product: CASSSQGRSGANVLTF.

At least ten counts were recorded for this clonotype. A library made for alpha chains picked up this beta chain off target, so its size means little. This chain uses TRBV6-5 with TRBJ1-2, with D maybe TRBD1 (6 bases). Deletions cut 6 bases from V and 0 bases from J, with 11 bases between. This CDR3 comprises 14 residues. Germline V gene sequence: CDR1 MNHEY, CDR2 SVGAGI. CDR3 nucleotides: TGTGCCAGCAGCCTACAGGGTACTAACTATGGCTACACCTTC. This codes for CASSLQGTNYGYTF.

At least ten counts were recorded for this clonotype. Since the library was made to target alpha chains, this beta chain is a stray read and its abundance is not meaningful. This rearrangement joins TRBV29-1 to TRBJ1-2; 7 bases fit TRBD1. Germline loops: CDR1 SQVTM, CDR2 ANQGSEA. There are 12 residues in the CDR3. The J segment lost 8 bases and the V segment lost 4 bases, leaving 7 bases of the junction unmatched. In DNA, the CDR3 is TGCAGCGTTGCGGAGGGGGCGCGGGGCTACACCTTC. Residues: CSVAEGARGYTF. The variable domain in full, with the rest retrieved from reference TRBV29-1 and TRBJ1-2, is SAVISQKPSRDICQRGTSLTIQCQVDSQVTMMFWYRQQPGQSLTLIATANQGSEATYESGFVIDKFPISRPNLTFSTLTVSNMSPEDSSIYLCSVAEGARGYTFGSGTRLTVV.

This clonotype was detected many times. Since it is a stray read in a library aimed at alpha chains, this beta chain has a size that is not meaningful. The chain links TRBV12-3 or TRBV12-4 to TRBJ1-2, with 9 bases aligning to TRBD1. The V gene end was trimmed by 6 bases and the J gene end by 4 bases; junction bases not matched to a gene: 9. This CDR3 has 15 residues. CDR3 sequence (DNA): TGTGCCAGCAGCCCCGGGACAGGGAGGGCCTATGGCTACACCTTC. This translates into CASSPGTGRAYGYTF.

This clonotype showed up many times. The library was prepared for alpha chains; this beta chain is a stray read, so its frequency means little. The chain combines TRBV7-2 with TRBJ2-1; 7 bases match TRBD2. With V trimmed by 1 base and J by 7 bases, 4 bases remained unmatched. CDR3 length: 14 amino acids. In germline, CDR1 is SGHTA, CDR2 FQGNSA. The CDR3 DNA reads TGTGCCAGCAGCTTAGGGGGAGGGCCGAATGAGCAGTTCTTC. Its translation: CASSLGGGPNEQFF.

There are a few counts of this clonotype. This beta chain is an unintended read in a library built for alpha chains; its size means little. V is TRBV7-2 and J is TRBJ1-1, with TRBD1 as a possible D gene (6 bases). Trimming removed 1 base from V and 10 bases from J, with 10 bases in between. This CDR3 contains 12 residues. CDR1 and CDR2 (germline): SGHTA, FQGNSA. This CDR3 reads CASSLEGVGAFF. The CDR3 DNA reads as TGTGCCAGCAGCTTAGAGGGGGTGGGAGCTTTCTTT.

This clonotype was observed many times. This beta chain represents an off-target read in a library built for alpha chains; its size is of limited meaning. This chain links TRBV7-2 with TRBJ2-3; 12 bases match TRBD2. CDR1 is SGHTA and CDR2 is FQGNSA in the germline V gene. The CDR3 is 19 residues long. V trimming: 6 bases; J trimming: 4 bases; junction bases outside the gene matches: 17. CDR3 coding DNA: TGTGCCAGCAGAGATTTACGGGCGGGCACTAGCGGGGGGTCAGATACGCAGTATTTT. This translates into CASRDLRAGTSGGSDTQYF.

Comments on this clonotype: One end of the junction does not line up with germline, which may come from a read error. The library was designed around alpha chains, so this beta chain is a stray read whose abundance carries little weight. V usage is TRBV7-2 and J usage is TRBJ2-3; 7 positions agree with TRBD1. The CDR3 has 16 residues. From germline, CDR1 is SGHTA and CDR2 FQGNSA. CDR3 nucleotides: TGTGCCGGCAGCATTGCCAGGACAGGTAGCACAGATACGCAGTATTTT. It encodes CAGSIARTGSTDTQYF.

This clonotype came up many times. The library was prepared for alpha chains; this beta chain is a stray read, so its frequency means little. V and J are TRBV7-2 and TRBJ2-5; 12 nucleotides agree with TRBD1. V gave up 1 base and J gave up 4 bases; unmatched junction bases: 4. Germline V gene lookup returns CDR1 SGHTA and CDR2 FQGNSA. The CDR3 runs 16 residues. The CDR3 DNA follows: TGTGCCAGCAGCTTAGTCTCGGGACAGGGGGCAGAGACCCAGTACTTC. Translation gives CASSLVSGQGAETQYF. The whole variable domain, remainder taken from reference TRBV7-2 and TRBJ2-5, is GAGVSQSPSNKVTEKGKDVELRCDPISGHTALYWYRQSLGQGLEFLIYFQGNSAPDKSGLPSDRFSAERTGGSVSTLTIQRTQQEDSAVYLCASSLVSGQGAETQYFGPGTRLLVL.

This clonotype showed up many times. Found in a library prepared for alpha chains, this beta chain is an off-target read, and its abundance has little meaning. V usage is TRBV7-3 and J usage is TRBJ1-4; no clear D. Germline CDR1 SGHTA, CDR2 FQGTGA. Trimming shortened V by 5 bases and J by 0 bases, and 10 bases separated the two germline ends. The CDR3 contains 15 residues. This chain's CDR3 is CASSDGRTTNEKLFF. In DNA form, the CDR3 reads TGTGCCAGCAGCGATGGACGGACAACTAATGAAAAACTGTTTTTT. The full variable domain, rest sourced from reference TRBV7-3 and TRBJ1-4, is GAGVSQTPSNKVTEKGKYVELRCDPISGHTALYWYRQSLGQGPEFLIYFQGTGAADDSGLPNDRFFAVRPEGSVSTLKIQRTERGDSAVYLCASSDGRTTNEKLFFGSGTQLSVL.

This clonotype came up many times. This beta chain turned up in a library designed for alpha chains; as an off-target read, its abundance says little. The chain links TRBV7-9 to TRBJ2-5; 7 bases line up with TRBD1. This CDR3 comprises 14 residues. The germline CDR1 and CDR2 sequences are SEHNR and FQNEAQ (reference sequence). V was pared by 4 bases and J by 1 base, with 3 bases of the junction left unmatched. CDR3 nucleotide sequence: TGTGCCAGCAGCTCGGGACAGCTCCAAGAGACCCAGTACTTC. This translates into CASSSGQLQETQYF.

Regarding this clonotype: This beta chain lies outside the target of a library built for alpha chains; its clone size means little. The gene calls are TRBV7-9 and TRBJ2-3; 9 bases are a match to TRBD2. Trimming at V came to 8 bases and at J to 2 bases, leaving 14 bases not matched to a gene. Germline V gene data show CDR1 as SEHNR and CDR2 as FQNEAQ (reference sequence). The CDR3 loop spans 17 amino acids. The CDR3 region has the DNA TGTGCCAGCCAAAGAATGGGTGTAGCGGGGGACACAGATACGCAGTATTTT. Translated, it gives CASQRMGVAGDTDTQYF.

By share, this clonotype counts as medium-sized (0.01 to 0.1%). Within a library made for alpha chains, this beta chain is off target, and its count is uninformative. The chain links TRBV12-5 to TRBJ2-2; no reliable D call. Germline CDR1 reads LGHNT; CDR2 reads FRNRAP. The CDR3 runs to 15 residues. The ends were cut back, 5 bases at V and 6 bases at J, with 16 bases in the middle. CDR3 in DNA: TGTGCTAGTGGTCGACCTCAAGTGGGGTCCGGGGAGCTGTTTTTT. This translates into CASGRPQVGSGELFF.

This clonotype was seen ten or more times. Because this beta chain is a stray read in a library intended to capture alpha chains, its abundance should not be given much weight. The rearrangement uses TRBV7-2 and TRBJ2-1; possibly TRBD1 for D (6 bases). Trimming removed 1 base from V and 9 bases from J, with 13 bases in between. CDR1 and CDR2 from the germline V gene are SGHTA and FQGNSA. This CDR3 spans 14 amino acids. The DNA of the CDR3 is TGTGCCAGCAGCTTAGGTGGGGGCGGATTTGAGCAGTTCTTC. Protein: CASSLGGGGFEQFF.

This clonotype was counted at least ten times. The library was designed around alpha chains, so this beta chain is a stray read whose abundance carries little weight. The V and J genes are TRBV15 and TRBJ2-2, with D possibly matching TRBD2 (6 bases). CDR1 is LNHNV and CDR2 is YYDKDF in the germline V gene (reference sequence). This CDR3 region has 19 residues. The V and J ends lost 0 bases and 8 bases respectively, with 25 bases between them. CDR3 coding DNA: TGTGCCACCAGCAGAGATATTATAGGAGGGACGGCCTCCCCGGGGGAGCTGTTTTTT. Translation gives CATSRDIIGGTASPGELFF.

In its sample, this clonotype was seen many times. A library made for alpha chains picked up this beta chain off target, so its size means little. V is TRBV6-2 or TRBV6-3 and J is TRBJ2-1; 11 nucleotides line up with TRBD2. With 4 bases clipped from V and 7 bases from J, the junction kept 12 bases outside the gene matches. Germline CDR1 is MNHEY and CDR2 is SVGEGT. The CDR3 has 17 amino acids. The CDR3 loop reads CASSSFGGLAEGNEQFF. In DNA, the CDR3 is TGTGCCAGCAGTTCGTTTGGGGGACTAGCGGAAGGTAATGAGCAGTTCTTC.

This clonotype was counted at least ten times. Found in a library prepared for alpha chains, this beta chain is an off-target read, and its abundance has little meaning. This chain uses TRBV10-3 with TRBJ2-3; 11 bases are a match to TRBD2. CDR3 size: 15 residues. CDR1 is ENHRY and CDR2 is SYGVKD in the germline V gene. After removal of 2 bases from V and 6 bases from J, the junction contained 4 bases not matched to a gene. The CDR3 is CAISEELAGADTQYF. The CDR3, as DNA: TGTGCCATCAGTGAGGAACTAGCGGGAGCGGATACGCAGTATTTT.

This clonotype showed up many times. Since it is a stray read in a library aimed at alpha chains, this beta chain has a size that is not meaningful. The V call is TRBV7-6, the J call TRBJ1-1; D is perhaps TRBD1 (6 bases). The CDR3 runs to 13 residues. Trimming removed 4 bases from V and 8 bases from J, with 14 bases in between. Germline CDR1 SGHVS, CDR2 FNYEAQ. CDR3 sequence (DNA): TGTGCCAGCAGCTACGGAGGGGGGGCGGAAGCTTTCTTT. Its translation is CASSYGGGAEAFF. Full variable domain (rest looked up from reference TRBV7-6 and TRBJ1-1): GAGVSQSPRYKVTKRGQDVALRCDPISGHVSLYWYRQALGQGPEFLTYFNYEAQQDKSGLPNDRFSAERPEGSISTLTIQRTEQRDSAMYRCASSYGGGAEAFFGQGTRLTVV.

This clonotype was recorded at least ten times. This beta chain is a stray sequence in a library constructed for alpha chains; its clone size is not meaningful. This chain links TRBV10-3 with TRBJ1-1; D may be TRBD1 (6 bases). Germline lookup yields CDR1 ENHRY and CDR2 SYGVKD. There are 15 residues in the CDR3. V was trimmed by 8 bases and J by 1 base, leaving 17 bases between them. Here the CDR3 reads CAIGRTVAGNTEAFF. CDR3 DNA: TGTGCCATCGGGAGGACAGTCGCGGGGAACACTGAAGCTTTCTTT.

In its sample, this clonotype was seen a few times. This beta chain slipped into a library made for alpha chains as a stray read, so its size is not meaningful. The chain has TRBV7-9 and TRBJ1-1, with D tentatively TRBD1 (6 bases). With 2 bases removed from V and 2 bases from J, the gap between germline ends came to 9 bases. The CDR3 sequence is 14 residues long. CDR1 is SEHNR and CDR2 is FQNEAQ in the germline V gene (reference sequence). This CDR3 is CASSLQQGNTEAFF. The CDR3 DNA sequence: TGTGCCAGCAGCTTACAACAGGGTAACACTGAAGCTTTCTTT.

At least ten counts were recorded for this clonotype. This beta chain is an off-target read within a library intended for alpha chains, so its frequency means little. The CDR3 spells CASSQDKRSSGNQPQHF. The CDR3 nucleotides are TGTGCCAGCAGCCAAGATAAGCGGTCTTCGGGCAATCAGCCCCAGCATTTT. The J gene is TRBJ1-5, the V gene TRBV3-2. TRBV3-2 is a documented pseudogene. The CDR3 totals 17 residues.

Comment on this clonotype: Since the library was made to target alpha chains, this beta chain is a stray read and its abundance is not meaningful. The rearrangement uses TRBV19 and TRBJ1-2; D might be TRBD1 (5 bases). Germline V gene sequence: CDR1 LNHDA, CDR2 SQIVND (reference sequence). The V end was cut by 5 bases, the J end by 5 bases, with 15 bases between. This CDR3 contains 14 residues. The DNA for the CDR3 is TGTGCCAGTAGTCCCCAGGGACTCGGGTATGGCTACACCTTC. It translates to CASSPQGLGYGYTF.

This clonotype has a handful of counts. A library made for alpha chains picked up this beta chain off target, so its size means little. V and J are TRBV6-5 and TRBJ1-2; D possibly corresponds to TRBD1 (6 bases). Trimming shortened V by 7 bases and J by 4 bases, and 13 bases separated the two germline ends. The CDR3 runs 13 residues. Germline CDR1 reads MNHEY; CDR2 reads SVGAGI. This chain's CDR3 is CASKSGTSYGYTF. CDR3 nucleotides: TGTGCCAGCAAGTCCGGGACAAGCTATGGCTACACCTTC.

This clonotype was observed many times. Since the library was made to target alpha chains, this beta chain is a stray read and its abundance is not meaningful. The V gene is TRBV7-2, the J gene TRBJ1-5, with 7 bases that match TRBD1. From germline, CDR1 is SGHTA and CDR2 FQGNSA. V shed 1 base and J 3 bases; nucleotides not matched to a gene: 6. The CDR3 totals 16 residues. For the CDR3, the DNA is TGTGCCAGCAGCTTAGAGGCAGGGGGAAACAATCAGCCCCAGCATTTT. It codes for CASSLEAGGNNQPQHF.

The table lists this clonotype with many counts. Since it is a stray read in a library aimed at alpha chains, this beta chain has a size that is not meaningful. V usage is TRBV7-2 and J usage is TRBJ2-3; D not resolved. Germline V lookup: CDR1 SGHTA, CDR2 FQGNSA. This CDR3 region has 14 residues. The V end was cut by 1 base, the J end by 2 bases, with 7 bases between. As DNA, the CDR3 is TGTGCCAGCAGCTTAGGTGATCACACAGATACGCAGTATTTT. Translated, it gives CASSLGDHTDTQYF. The full variable domain, rest sourced from reference TRBV7-2 and TRBJ2-3, is GAGVSQSPSNKVTEKGKDVELRCDPISGHTALYWYRQSLGQGLEFLIYFQGNSAPDKSGLPSDRFSAERTGGSVSTLTIQRTQQEDSAVYLCASSLGDHTDTQYFGPGTRLTVL.

This clonotype was recorded at least ten times. Found in a library prepared for alpha chains, this beta chain is an off-target read, and its abundance has little meaning. The rearrangement uses TRBV9 and TRBJ2-3; 7 nucleotides line up with TRBD2. V trimming: 3 bases; J trimming: 2 bases; junction bases outside the gene matches: 15. In germline, CDR1 is SGDLS, CDR2 YYNGEE. CDR3 length equals 18 residues. For the CDR3, the DNA is TGTGCCAGCAGCGCCGGGACTACCAATTCCCCGTTCACAGATACGCAGTATTTT. This encodes CASSAGTTNSPFTDTQYF.

This clonotype was counted at least ten times. In a library made to pick up alpha chains, this beta chain is a stray read with a size that means little. The chain recombines TRBV29-1 with TRBJ1-1, with D hard to call. Germline-derived CDR1 and CDR2 are SQVTM and ANQGSEA. Trimming removed 1 base from V and 0 bases from J, with 21 bases in between. This CDR3 region has 18 residues. For the CDR3, the DNA is TGCAGCGTTGAAGCCAGGAAGGGTTCCCCCCGCATGAACACTGAAGCTTTCTTT. Its protein is CSVEARKGSPRMNTEAFF.

This clonotype has at least ten counts. Found in a library prepared for alpha chains, this beta chain is an off-target read, and its abundance has little meaning. V gene TRBV4-3 combines with J gene TRBJ2-1, with D tentatively TRBD2 (5 bases). This CDR3 comprises 15 residues. Germline V lookup: CDR1 LGHNA, CDR2 YSLEER. The V end was cut by 4 bases, the J end by 0 bases, with 10 bases between. DNA of the CDR3: TGCGCCAGCAGCCCCGTAGCGAACTCCTACAATGAGCAGTTCTTC. This translates into CASSPVANSYNEQFF.

Relative to its sample, this clonotype is medium-sized. With the library built for alpha chains, this beta chain is off target and its frequency is not meaningful. The chain uses TRBV29-1 and TRBJ1-2; D remains unclear. CDR3 length: 15 residues. Trimming removed 0 bases at V and 3 bases at J, with 14 bases between. Germline lookup yields CDR1 SQVTM and CDR2 ANQGSEA. The DNA of the CDR3 is TGCAGCGTTGAAGATAGTGGGCTGGGCTACTATGGCTACACCTTC. Its protein product is CSVEDSGLGYYGYTF.